The 10 T cell receptor beta chains given below trace back to one sample, sequenced in a study of cytomegalovirus exposure and HLA in healthy donors. PCR used 60 Vbeta primers and 13 Jbeta primers. Profiled with immunoSEQ multiplex PCR; TCRdb holds only in-frame clones, not every one. Its table records some 39,000 clones. The specimen sequenced was PBMCs. These receptors came from a woman aged 25-40 years in good health and CMV-seropositive.

The rearrangement links TRBV4-1 to TRBJ2-3, with TRBD2 matching over 12 bases. Germline assignment: CDR1 MGHRA and CDR2 YSYEKL. There are 19 residues in the CDR3. V gave up 2 bases and J gave up 1 base; unmatched junction bases: 10. The CDR3 coding sequence is TGCGCCAGCAGCCAAAACCTAGCGGGGGGGCCGGGGGGCACAGATACGCAGTATTTT. It specifies CASSQNLAGGPGGTDTQYF.

J is TRBJ1-1 and V is TRBV7-9; tentatively, D is TRBD1 (6 bases). Germline V gives CDR1 SEHNR, CDR2 FQNEAQ (reference sequence). The CDR3 is made up of 14 amino acids. V was pared by 5 bases and J by 4 bases, with 14 bases between. CDR3 protein: CASSAQGGSTEAFF. The CDR3 DNA follows: TGTGCCAGCAGCGCCCAAGGGGGTAGCACTGAAGCTTTCTTT.

The chain joins TRBV9 to TRBJ2-3; no clear D. Germline V gene sequence: CDR1 SGDLS, CDR2 YYNGEE. The CDR3 runs to 16 residues. V lost 0 bases to trimming and J lost 0 bases, with 11 bases between them. The CDR3 spells CASSVVSVTSTDTQYF. The DNA for the CDR3 is TGTGCCAGCAGCGTAGTAAGCGTTACTAGCACAGATACGCAGTATTTT.

This chain links TRBV5-1 with TRBJ2-5; 8 bases fit TRBD1. Looked up from germline, CDR1 is SGHRS and CDR2 is YFSETQ. Unmatched junction bases numbered 8, after V lost 3 bases and J lost 4 bases. The CDR3 extends over 15 amino acids. The CDR3 is CASSSYRGLRETQYF. CDR3 nucleotides: TGCGCCAGCAGCTCATACAGGGGGTTGCGAGAGACCCAGTACTTC.

V and J are TRBV19 and TRBJ2-3, with 10 bases that match TRBD2. Looked up from germline, CDR1 is LNHDA and CDR2 is SQIVND (reference sequence). The CDR3 spans 15 residues. V lost 4 bases to trimming and J lost 4 bases; unmatched junction nucleotides: 5. Written as DNA, the CDR3 is TGTGCCAGTAGTACCTCCGGGACTAGCGCAGATACGCAGTATTTT. Amino acid sequence: CASSTSGTSADTQYF.

The chain recombines TRBV7-6 with TRBJ2-7; 8 positions agree with TRBD2. Losses at the gene ends were 4 bases for V and 12 bases for J; bases not matched to a gene: 5. The CDR3 totals 11 residues. CDR1 is SGHVS and CDR2 is FNYEAQ in the germline V gene. Here the CDR3 reads CASSSGGELYF. CDR3 nucleotides: TGTGCCAGCAGCTCGGGGGGGGAACTGTACTTC.

J is TRBJ1-2 and V is TRBV5-1, with TRBD1 as a possible D gene (6 bases). The germline V and J ends were trimmed by 0 bases and 6 bases, with 12 bases remaining between them. This CDR3 is built from 14 residues. Germline values: CDR1 SGHRS, CDR2 YFSETQ. The CDR3 is CASSLAQGRDGYTF. The CDR3 DNA reads as TGCGCCAGCAGCTTGGCACAGGGAAGGGATGGCTACACCTTC.

V gene TRBV6-1 combines with J gene TRBJ1-5, with TRBD1 identical over 8 bases. V trimming: 10 bases; J trimming: 6 bases; junction bases outside the gene matches: 11. Germline CDR1 reads MNHNS; CDR2 reads SASEGT. The CDR3 has 14 amino acids. DNA of the CDR3: TGTGCCACCAAGACAGGGGCCCGCGGTCAGCCCCAGCATTTT. Amino acids: CATKTGARGQPQHF.

The CDR3, as DNA: TGTGCCAGCAGCTTTACCCCGGTCGATGAGCAGTTCTTC. This translates into CASSFTPVDEQFF. V usage is TRBV11-2 and J usage is TRBJ2-1; no reliable D call. Trimming took 3 bases from V and 8 from J, leaving 11 bases between them. The CDR3 contains 13 residues. Germline V gene lookup returns CDR1 SGHAT and CDR2 FQNNGV.

The V call is TRBV27, the J call TRBJ1-1; no reliable D call. The CDR3 loop spans 11 amino acids. V shed 7 bases and J shed 6 bases, with 9 bases lying between them. From germline, CDR1 is MNHEY and CDR2 SMNVEV (reference sequence). CDR3 DNA: TGTGCCAGCATGTCGGGATCTGAAGCTTTCTTT. Encoded protein: CASMSGSEAFF.